A single sample gave rise to the 19 T cell receptor beta chains below, sequenced in a study of blood T cell repertoires in COVID-19. Repertoires were generated with immunoSEQ multiplex PCR, while TCRdb's copy carries only in-frame clones and drops some. The sample holds about 100,000 clones, 75% to 95% seen once. Material for sequencing was peripheral blood. All receptors derive from a human donor in a cohort sampled during active COVID-19.

This chain joins TRBV9 and TRBJ1-2, with TRBD1 identical over 8 bases. This CDR3 spans 14 amino acids. The V gene's germline CDR1 is SGDLS and CDR2 YYNGEE. V shed 1 base and J 3 bases; nucleotides not matched to a gene: 2. In DNA form, the CDR3 reads TGTGCCAGCAGCGTATCACAGGGGGACTATGGCTACACCTTC. Translated, it gives CASSVSQGDYGYTF.

V usage is TRBV19 and J usage is TRBJ2-7; D might be TRBD2 (5 bases). This CDR3 has 14 residues. Germline V gene lookup returns CDR1 LNHDA and CDR2 SQIVND (reference sequence). Trimming took 5 bases from V and 5 from J, leaving 16 bases between them. CDR3 protein: CASSLWENKDEQYF. CDR3 sequence (DNA): TGTGCCAGTAGTCTGTGGGAGAACAAAGACGAGCAGTACTTC. Complete variable domain (other parts from reference TRBV19 and TRBJ2-7): DGGITQSPKYLFRKEGQNVTLSCEQNLNHDAMYWYRQDPGQGLRLIYYSQIVNDFQKGDIAEGYSVSREKKESFPLTVTSAQKNPTAFYLCASSLWENKDEQYFGPGTRLTVT.

J is TRBJ2-7 and V is TRBV5-5; TRBD1 is a possible D gene (6 bases). Trimming cost V 2 bases and J 0 bases, with 15 bases left between them. This CDR3 spans 16 amino acids. Germline CDR1 reads SGHKS; CDR2 reads YYEKEE (reference sequence). DNA for the CDR3: TGTGCCAGCAGCTTTAGACCAGGGGCATTCTCCTACGAGCAGTACTTC. Translation: CASSFRPGAFSYEQYF.

The V call is TRBV6-5, the J call TRBJ2-7, with TRBD2 matching 8 bases. The V gene's germline CDR1 is MNHEY and CDR2 SVGAGI. The CDR3 has 14 residues. J lost 1 base, V lost 5 bases, and 4 bases had no gene match. The CDR3 coding sequence is TGTGCCAGCAGTCAAATAGCGGGGTCCTACGAGCAGTACTTC. It yields the protein CASSQIAGSYEQYF.

The chain recombines TRBV28 with TRBJ1-4, with a weak D call TRBD1 (5 bases). The CDR3 has 13 residues. The ends were cut back, 6 bases at V and 8 bases at J, with 13 bases in the middle. Per the germline V gene, CDR1 is MDHEN and CDR2 is SYDVKM. The CDR3 sequence: CASRGTRREKLFF. CDR3 nucleotide sequence: TGTGCCAGCAGGGGGACTCGTCGGGAAAAACTGTTTTTT.

The CDR3 nucleotides read TGTGCCAGCAGTTTCGCGAGGTACTCTGGAAACACCATATATTTT. Its protein product is CASSFARYSGNTIYF. The V and J genes are TRBV28 and TRBJ1-3; D ambiguous. Germline CDR1 is MDHEN and CDR2 is SYDVKM. The V gene lost 3 bases and the J gene lost 0 bases, with 9 bases spanning the gap. There are 15 residues in the CDR3.

The rearrangement links TRBV11-2 to TRBJ2-2; D may be TRBD1 (6 bases). The CDR3 totals 18 residues. CDR1 and CDR2 from the germline V gene are SGHAT and FQNNGV. The ends were cut back, 0 bases at V and 2 bases at J, with 16 bases in the middle. The DNA for the CDR3 is TGTGCCAGCAGCTTAGATCTCACGACAGGTGGAAACACCGGGGAGCTGTTTTTT. This codes for CASSLDLTTGGNTGELFF.

This chain joins TRBV19 and TRBJ2-7; the D gene is possibly TRBD1 (6 bases). Trimming left V 1 base short and J 1 base short, with 11 bases between. Germline V gives CDR1 LNHDA, CDR2 SQIVND (reference sequence). The CDR3 contains 15 residues. CDR3 residues: CASSIGAGESYEQYF. The CDR3 DNA follows: TGTGCCAGTAGTATAGGAGCAGGGGAATCCTACGAGCAGTACTTC.

The genes are TRBV7-8 and TRBJ2-5; 12 bases align to TRBD1. This CDR3 contains 15 residues. From germline, CDR1 is SGHVS and CDR2 FQNEAQ. V was clipped by 5 bases and J by 4 bases; unmatched bases: 5. The CDR3 loop reads CASSKGQGAGETQYF. CDR3 sequence (DNA): TGTGCCAGCAGCAAGGGACAGGGGGCAGGAGAGACCCAGTACTTC.

This clone was observed once. The V and J genes are TRBV4-3 and TRBJ2-2, with 7 bases aligning to TRBD2. The CDR3 runs to 17 residues. Germline CDR1 and CDR2: LGHNA and YSLEER. Trimming took 4 bases from V and 1 from J; bases not matched to a gene: 9. The CDR3 coding sequence is TGCGCCAGCAGCCCCTTTTCGGGACTACTGAACACCGGGGAGCTGTTTTTT. Translation: CASSPFSGLLNTGELFF.

J is TRBJ2-2 and V is TRBV9, with TRBD1 matching over 11 bases. The CDR3 totals 16 residues. CDR1 SGDLS and CDR2 YYNGEE come from the germline V gene. Trimming took 3 bases from V and 5 from J; bases not matched to a gene: 6. The CDR3 sequence: CASSAPGTGGTGELFF. CDR3 sequence (DNA): TGTGCCAGCAGCGCACCAGGGACAGGGGGAACCGGGGAGCTGTTTTTT.

This chain's CDR3 is CASSLDRDYGYTF. The CDR3 DNA reads as TGTGCCAGCAGCCTCGACAGAGACTATGGCTACACCTTC. V gene TRBV5-4 combines with J gene TRBJ1-2; weak D call: TRBD1 (5 bases). V was shortened by 4 bases and J by 3 bases, with 10 bases between the two germline ends. The germline V gene encodes CDR1 SGHNT and CDR2 YYREEE (reference sequence). The CDR3 has 13 amino acids.

There are a few counts of this clone. The genes are TRBV5-4 and TRBJ1-2; 7 nucleotides align to TRBD1. V shed 1 base and J 4 bases; nucleotides not matched to a gene: 1. This CDR3 comprises 13 residues. The germline CDR1 and CDR2 sequences are SGHNT and YYREEE (reference sequence). CDR3 in DNA: TGTGCCAGCAGCTTGAGACAGGGCTATGGCTACACCTTC. It encodes CASSLRQGYGYTF.

The V gene is TRBV7-9, the J gene TRBJ1-1, with D unresolved. Germline loops: CDR1 SEHNR, CDR2 FQNEAQ (reference sequence). The CDR3 contains 13 residues. The ends were cut back, 5 bases at V and 1 base at J, with 8 bases in the middle. The CDR3 is CASSTYRNTEAFF. In DNA form, the CDR3 reads TGTGCCAGCAGCACGTACAGGAACACTGAAGCTTTCTTT.

V usage is TRBV29-1 and J usage is TRBJ2-3; no clear D. Germline CDR1 is SQVTM and CDR2 is ANQGSEA. The CDR3 contains 14 residues. V was trimmed by 5 bases and J by 4 bases, leaving 16 bases between them. The CDR3 here is CSVFYPGSADTQYF. The CDR3 DNA is TGCAGCGTTTTCTACCCAGGTTCGGCAGATACGCAGTATTTT.

The chain carries TRBV4-3 and TRBJ2-5, with 14 positions matching TRBD2. Germline V gene data show CDR1 as LGHNA and CDR2 as YSLEER. CDR3 length: 19 amino acids. With V trimmed by 0 bases and J by 5 bases, 11 bases remained unmatched. The CDR3 DNA follows: TGCGCCAGCAGCCAAGATCTAAGGGGGACTAGCGGGAGAGGGGAGACCCAGTACTTC. Its protein product is CASSQDLRGTSGRGETQYF.

The gene calls are TRBV4-1 and TRBJ2-7; no definite D call. Germline CDR1 is MGHRA and CDR2 is YSYEKL. The CDR3 consists of 14 residues. V gave up 2 bases and J gave up 3 bases, with 11 bases separating them. DNA for the CDR3: TGCGCCAGCAGCCAACAGCCGGGTAACTACGAGCAGTACTTC. Translation gives CASSQQPGNYEQYF.

The chain is built from TRBV9 and TRBJ2-7; 10 bases agree with TRBD1. There are 14 residues in the CDR3. V gave up 4 bases and J gave up 0 bases; unmatched junction bases: 1. Germline V CDR1 and CDR2: SGDLS, YYNGEE. The CDR3 loop reads CASSRQGASYEQYF. CDR3 nucleotides: TGTGCCAGCAGCCGACAGGGGGCCTCCTACGAGCAGTACTTC.

This chain connects TRBV13 to TRBJ2-7; tentatively, D is TRBD1 (6 bases). The CDR3 has 14 residues. Germline V lookup: CDR1 PRHDT, CDR2 FYEKMQ (reference sequence). V was pared by 5 bases and J by 4 bases, with 15 bases between. The CDR3 sequence: CASSHERTVYEQYF. CDR3 DNA: TGTGCCAGCAGCCACGAAAGGACAGTATACGAGCAGTACTTC. Full variable domain (remainder filled in from reference TRBV13 and TRBJ2-7): AAGVIQSPRHLIKEKRETATLKCYPIPRHDTVYWYQQGPGQDPQFLISFYEKMQSDKGSIPDRFSAQQFSDYHSELNMSSLELGDSALYFCASSHERTVYEQYFGPGTRLTVT.